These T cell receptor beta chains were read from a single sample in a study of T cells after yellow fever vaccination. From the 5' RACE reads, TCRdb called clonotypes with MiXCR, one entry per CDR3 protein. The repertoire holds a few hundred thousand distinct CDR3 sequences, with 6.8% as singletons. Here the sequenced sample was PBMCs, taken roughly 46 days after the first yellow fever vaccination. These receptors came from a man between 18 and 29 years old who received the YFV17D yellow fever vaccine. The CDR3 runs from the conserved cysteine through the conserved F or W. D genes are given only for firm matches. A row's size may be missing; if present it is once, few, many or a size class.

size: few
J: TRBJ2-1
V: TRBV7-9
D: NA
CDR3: CASSARGLDEQFF
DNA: TGTGCCAGCAGCGCCAGAGGCCTGGATGAGCAGTTCTTC

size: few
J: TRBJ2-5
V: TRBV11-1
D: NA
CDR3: CASSRAGTQKEKTQYF
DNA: TGTGCCAGCAGCCGTGCCGGGACACAAAAGGAAAAGACCCAGTACTTC

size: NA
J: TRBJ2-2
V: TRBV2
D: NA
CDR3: CASSDGTPGNTGELFF
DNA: TGTGCCAGCAGTGACGGGACACCGGGGAACACCGGGGAGCTGTTTTTT

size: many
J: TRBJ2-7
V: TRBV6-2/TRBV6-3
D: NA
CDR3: CASSDTYEQYF
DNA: TGTGCCAGCAGTGACACCTACGAGCAGTACTTC

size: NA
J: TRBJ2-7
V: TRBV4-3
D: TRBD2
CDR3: CASSQERGGLEQYF
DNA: TGCGCCAGCAGCCAAGAGCGGGGGGGCCTCGAGCAGTACTTC

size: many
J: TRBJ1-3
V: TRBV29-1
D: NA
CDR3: CSGWGMDGNTIYF
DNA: TGCTCGGGTTGGGGGATGGATGGAAACACCATATATTTT

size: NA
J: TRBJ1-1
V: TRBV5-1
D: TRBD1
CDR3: CASSPRQGGMNTEAFF
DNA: TGCGCCAGCAGCCCCCGACAGGGGGGAATGAACACTGAAGCTTTCTTT

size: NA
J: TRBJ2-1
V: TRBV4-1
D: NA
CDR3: CASSQRGAEYNEQFF
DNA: TGCGCCAGCAGCCAACGGGGGGCAGAATACAATGAGCAGTTCTTC

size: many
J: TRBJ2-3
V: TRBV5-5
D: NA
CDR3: CASSPRTLTRGTDTQYF
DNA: TGTGCCAGCAGCCCCAGGACGCTGACTCGTGGCACAGATACGCAGTATTTT

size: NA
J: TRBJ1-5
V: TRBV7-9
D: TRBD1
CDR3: CASSGHRDRGDQPQHF
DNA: TGTGCCAGCAGCGGACACCGGGACAGGGGAGATCAGCCCCAGCATTTT

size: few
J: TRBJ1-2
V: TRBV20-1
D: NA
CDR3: CSAPEGPYGYTF
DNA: TGCAGTGCCCCGGAGGGACCCTATGGCTACACCTTC

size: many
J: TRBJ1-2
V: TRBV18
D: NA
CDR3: CASSPGNGANYGYTF
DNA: TGTGCCAGCTCACCTGGTAACGGAGCTAACTATGGCTACACCTTC

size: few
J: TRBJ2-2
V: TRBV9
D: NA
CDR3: CASSGGRGLNTGELFF
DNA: TGTGCCAGCAGCGGAGGAAGGGGCCTGAACACCGGGGAGCTGTTTTTT

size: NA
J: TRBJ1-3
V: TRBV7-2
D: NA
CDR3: CASSRTVPTGVGNTIYF
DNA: TGTGCCAGCAGCCGCACCGTACCAACGGGCGTGGGAAACACCATATATTTT

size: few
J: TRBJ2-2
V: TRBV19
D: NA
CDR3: CASSIVGAANTGELFF
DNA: TGTGCCAGTAGTATCGTAGGGGCGGCGAACACCGGGGAGCTGTTTTTT